This T cell receptor (beta chain) was sequenced during a study of beta chain features in type 1 diabetes. Turning to the study itself: Patients shared similar age, gender and cell yields with healthy donors.

Whole-study results and caveats: Cells that show high TCR expression could be over-represented by cDNA sequencing. VDJ junctions in type 1 diabetes patients carried more deletions and fewer insertions.

Purity of each sorted population was above 95%. Trimming pared 4 bases from V and 5 bases from J, leaving 15 bases between. The V gene's germline CDR1 is SGHRS and CDR2 YFSETQ. The CDR3 has 14 residues. This clone came up a few times. Antigen specificity is unknown. cDNA synthesis used the whole RNA isolate, giving expressed TCRB sequences. Measured with immunoSEQ multiplex PCR; TCRdb has only the in-frame clones, and not every one. The table has roughly 140,000 clones, 6% to 7.5% seen once. What was sequenced was central memory CD4+ T cells from blood. This TCR was sampled from a woman in her twenties or thirties in good health. The gene calls are TRBV5-1 and TRBJ2-5; TRBD2 is a possible D gene (6 bases). CDR3: CASSPGTVWETQYF. CDR3 coding DNA: TGCGCCAGCAGCCCGGGGACTGTATGGGAGACCCAGTACTTC.